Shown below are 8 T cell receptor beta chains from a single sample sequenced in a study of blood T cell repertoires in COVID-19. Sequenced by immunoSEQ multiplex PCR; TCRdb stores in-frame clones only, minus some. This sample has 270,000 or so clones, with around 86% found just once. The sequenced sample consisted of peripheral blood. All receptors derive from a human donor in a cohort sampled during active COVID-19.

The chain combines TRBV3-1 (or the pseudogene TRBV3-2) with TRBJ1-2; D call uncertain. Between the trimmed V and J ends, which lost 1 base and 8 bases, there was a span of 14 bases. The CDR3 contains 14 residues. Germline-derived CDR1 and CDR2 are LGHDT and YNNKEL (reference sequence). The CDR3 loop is CASSQVDTSGGYTF. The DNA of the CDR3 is TGTGCCAGCAGCCAAGTCGACACCTCCGGAGGCTACACCTTC.

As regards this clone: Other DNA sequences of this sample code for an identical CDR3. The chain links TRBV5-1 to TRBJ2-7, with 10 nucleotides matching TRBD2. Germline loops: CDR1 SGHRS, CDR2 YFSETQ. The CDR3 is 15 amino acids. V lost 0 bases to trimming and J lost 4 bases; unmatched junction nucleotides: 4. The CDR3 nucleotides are TGCGCCAGCAGCTTGGGGTTAGCGGGAGGTTACGAGCAGTACTTC. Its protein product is CASSLGLAGGYEQYF.

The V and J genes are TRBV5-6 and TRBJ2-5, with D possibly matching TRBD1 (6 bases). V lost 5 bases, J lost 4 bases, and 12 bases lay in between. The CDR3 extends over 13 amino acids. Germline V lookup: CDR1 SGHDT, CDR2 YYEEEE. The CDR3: CASSLRQAETQYF. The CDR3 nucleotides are TGTGCCAGCAGTCTGAGACAGGCAGAGACCCAGTACTTC.

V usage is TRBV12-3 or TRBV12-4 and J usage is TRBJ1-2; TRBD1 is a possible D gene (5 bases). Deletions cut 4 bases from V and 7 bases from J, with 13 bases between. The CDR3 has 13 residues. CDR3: CASSSGGVFGYTF. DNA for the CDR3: TGTGCCAGCAGTTCTGGAGGGGTTTTTGGCTACACCTTC.

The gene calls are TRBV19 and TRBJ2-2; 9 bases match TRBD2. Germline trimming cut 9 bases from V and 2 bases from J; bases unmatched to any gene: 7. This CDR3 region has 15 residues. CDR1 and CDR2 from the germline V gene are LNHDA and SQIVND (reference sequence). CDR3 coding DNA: TGTGCCAGCTCCTCTAGCGGGATAAACACCGGGGAGCTGTTTTTT. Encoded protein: CASSSSGINTGELFF. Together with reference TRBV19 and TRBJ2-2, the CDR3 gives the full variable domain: DGGITQSPKYLFRKEGQNVTLSCEQNLNHDAMYWYRQDPGQGLRLIYYSQIVNDFQKGDIAEGYSVSREKKESFPLTVTSAQKNPTAFYLCASSSSGINTGELFFGEGSRLTVL.

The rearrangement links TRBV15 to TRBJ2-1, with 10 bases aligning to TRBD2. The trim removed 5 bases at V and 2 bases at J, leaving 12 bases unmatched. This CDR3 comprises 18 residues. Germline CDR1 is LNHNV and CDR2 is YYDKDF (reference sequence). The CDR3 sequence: CATSPGLAGGPTYNEQFF. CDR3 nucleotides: TGTGCCACCAGCCCGGGTTTAGCGGGAGGCCCCACCTACAATGAGCAGTTCTTC.

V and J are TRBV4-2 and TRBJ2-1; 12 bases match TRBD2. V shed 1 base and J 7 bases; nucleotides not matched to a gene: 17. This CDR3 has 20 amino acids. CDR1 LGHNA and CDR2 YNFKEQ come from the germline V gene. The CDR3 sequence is CASSQGIQGVTSGRVNEQFF. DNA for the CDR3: TGTGCCAGCAGCCAAGGTATTCAGGGTGTGACTAGCGGGAGAGTTAATGAGCAGTTCTTC.

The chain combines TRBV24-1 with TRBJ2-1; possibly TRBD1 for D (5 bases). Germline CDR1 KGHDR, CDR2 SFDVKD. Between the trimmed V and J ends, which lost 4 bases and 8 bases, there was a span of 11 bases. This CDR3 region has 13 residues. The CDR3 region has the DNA TGTGCCACCAGTGAGGCAGGGCTCGATGAGCAGTTCTTC. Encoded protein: CATSEAGLDEQFF.